These 9 T cell receptor beta chains share one sample of origin, sequenced in a study of early T cells in non-severe SARS-CoV-2 infection (TCRdb year 2021). Library construction relied on 5' RACE. Sequencer: NextSeq 500. The public sequencing data were trimmed at Q25 with fastp and processed into clonotypes with MiXCR by TCRdb, which kept only in-frame beta chains. Duplicate CDR3 protein sequences are folded into a single record with the most common DNA and genes. The sample records roughly 27,000 distinct CDR3 sequences, 4% to 5.5% of which are singletons. The ten largest clones add up to 10% to 13% of the sample. The sample comprised whole blood. These receptors were obtained from an adult who was a healthcare worker with PCR-confirmed SARS-CoV-2 infection or an uninfected control (not recorded which).

The V gene is TRBV7-2, the J gene TRBJ2-7; 10 bases align to TRBD2. The CDR3 is made up of 15 amino acids. Germline assignment: CDR1 SGHTA and CDR2 FQGNSA. Trimming took 5 bases from V and 5 from J; bases not matched to a gene: 9. This CDR3 reads CASSRLSGGGHEQYF. The CDR3 DNA is TGTGCCAGCAGCCGCCTGAGCGGGGGGGGCCACGAGCAGTACTTC.

This chain joins TRBV20-1 and TRBJ2-7; D not certain. CDR1 and CDR2 from the germline V gene are DFQATT and SNEGSKA (reference sequence). Trimming cost V 1 base and J 6 bases, with 13 bases left between them. The CDR3 spans 13 residues. The DNA for the CDR3 is TGCAGTGCTAGAGGGGTGGGCCTCGGCGAGCAGTACTTC. Translated: CSARGVGLGEQYF.

This clonotype was picked up many times. This chain uses TRBV7-6 with TRBJ2-7; perhaps TRBD1 as D (5 bases). In germline, CDR1 is SGHVS, CDR2 FNYEAQ. CDR3 length: 15 residues. The V end was cut by 1 base, the J end by 0 bases, with 10 bases between. CDR3 coding DNA: TGTGCCAGCAGCTTAGGTCAGGGTCACTCCTACGAGCAGTACTTC. Translated, it gives CASSLGQGHSYEQYF.

The chain carries TRBV30 and TRBJ2-7; D remains unclear. Germline lookup yields CDR1 GTSNPN and CDR2 SVGIG (reference sequence). The ends were cut back, 0 bases at V and 1 base at J, with 4 bases in the middle. CDR3 length: 12 residues. The CDR3 nucleotides read TGTGCCTGGAGTGTAGGTTCCTACGAGCAGTACTTC. Protein: CAWSVGSYEQYF.

In its sample, this clonotype was seen many times. V and J are TRBV6-5 and TRBJ2-1; the D call may be TRBD1 or TRBD2 (6 bases each). Germline V lookup: CDR1 MNHEY, CDR2 SVGAGI. The CDR3 has 13 amino acids. The V and J ends lost 7 bases and 7 bases respectively, with 14 bases between them. The CDR3 sequence is CASNAGHRNEQFF. The CDR3 DNA follows: TGTGCCAGCAATGCGGGACATCGGAATGAGCAGTTCTTC.

Comments on this clonotype: A much larger clone lies a single base off, so this may be a read error. A read error is likely, as this CDR3 ends without the conserved phenylalanine or tryptophan. The rearrangement uses TRBV4-2 and TRBJ2-7; TRBD1 matches 7 bases. From germline, CDR1 is LGHNA and CDR2 YNFKEQ. With 3 bases clipped from V and 3 bases from J, the junction kept 8 bases outside the gene matches. This CDR3 has 15 residues. CDR3 residues: CASSQAPGQIYEQYS. CDR3 sequence (DNA): TGTGCCAGCAGCCAGGCCCCGGGACAGATCTACGAGCAGTACTCC.

The chain carries TRBV9 and TRBJ2-1; 8 bases map to TRBD1. Germline CDR1 and CDR2: SGDLS and YYNGEE. The V segment lost 3 bases and the J segment 0 bases; nucleotides outside the gene matches: 5. The CDR3 length is 16 residues. DNA for the CDR3: TGTGCCAGCAGCGGAGGGACAGGCAGCTCCTACAATGAGCAGTTCTTC. This translates into CASSGGTGSSYNEQFF. Filled out from reference TRBV9 and TRBJ2-1, the complete variable domain reads DSGVTQTPKHLITATGQRVTLRCSPRSGDLSVYWYQQSLDQGLQFLIQYYNGEERAKGNILERFSAQQFPDLHSELNLSSLELGDSALYFCASSGGTGSSYNEQFFGPGTRLTVL.

The chain links TRBV7-2 to TRBJ2-7; 11 bases line up with TRBD2. The germline gives CDR1 SGHTA, CDR2 FQGNSA. Trimming at V came to 5 bases and at J to 6 bases, leaving 6 bases not matched to a gene. The CDR3 sequence is 14 residues long. In DNA form, the CDR3 reads TGTGCCAGCAGCCAAACTAGCGGGAGTCTCGAGCAGTACTTC. This sequence encodes CASSQTSGSLEQYF.

V usage is TRBV27 and J usage is TRBJ2-7; TRBD1 is a possible D gene (5 bases). V gave up 3 bases and J gave up 3 bases, with 15 bases separating them. The CDR3 sequence is 15 residues long. CDR1 and CDR2 from the germline V gene are MNHEY and SMNVEV (reference sequence). The CDR3 loop is CASSFEGRAYYEQYF. The CDR3, as DNA: TGTGCCAGCAGTTTCGAAGGCAGGGCCTACTACGAGCAGTACTTC.